This TCR beta chain emerged from a study of neoadjuvant anti-PD-1 for oral cavity cancer. For the study at large: Patients without progression received a fourth nivolumab dose around day 43, then surgical resection on days 50-56.

This clone was recorded a few times. As yet, its antigen is unknown. Study findings and constraints: Non-responders to neoadjuvant nivolumab had significantly more clonal PBMC T cells than responders.

V lost 3 bases and J lost 5; bases outside the gene matches: 5. The CDR3 loop spans 14 amino acids. Germline V gives CDR1 SGDLS, CDR2 YYNGEE. Time point reported: after neoadjuvant nivolumab, at surgical resection. Stage II-IVA oral cavity squamous cell carcinoma was new and untreated by systemic or radiation therapy. Six replicates per PBMC sample, mostly from 480 ng of genomic DNA. Here immunoSEQ multiplex PCR was the method, and the copy in TCRdb shows in-frame clones only, minus some. The data contain roughly 7,800 clones, roughly 60% of them seen just once; the ten biggest clones take up roughly 3.2%.

J is TRBJ2-7 and V is TRBV9, with 10 bases lining up with TRBD1. The sequencing used PBMCs, collected after nivolumab (anti-PD-1) treatment. The clonotype originates from a person aged 35 to 85 with oral cavity squamous cell carcinoma. CDR3 in amino acids: CASSDRDRGDEQYF. Here the CDR3 DNA reads TGTGCCAGCAGCGACCGGGACAGGGGTGACGAGCAGTACTTC.